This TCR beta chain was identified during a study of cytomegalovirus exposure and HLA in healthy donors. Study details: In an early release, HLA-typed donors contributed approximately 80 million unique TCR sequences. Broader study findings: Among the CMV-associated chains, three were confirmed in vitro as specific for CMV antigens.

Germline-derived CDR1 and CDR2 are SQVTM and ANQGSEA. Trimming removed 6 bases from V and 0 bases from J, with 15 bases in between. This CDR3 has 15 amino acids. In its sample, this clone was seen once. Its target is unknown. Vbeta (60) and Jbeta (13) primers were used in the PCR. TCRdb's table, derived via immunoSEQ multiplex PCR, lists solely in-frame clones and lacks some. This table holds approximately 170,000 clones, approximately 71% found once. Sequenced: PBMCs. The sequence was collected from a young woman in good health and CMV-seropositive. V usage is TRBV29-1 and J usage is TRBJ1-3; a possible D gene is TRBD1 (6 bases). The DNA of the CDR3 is TGCAGCGTCATACAGGGTTGGAACTCTGGAAACACCATATATTTT. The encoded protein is CSVIQGWNSGNTIYF.